Below are 9 T cell receptor beta chains sequenced from a single sample in a study of shared clonotypes between healthy human individuals. TCRdb's table, derived via immunoSEQ multiplex PCR, lists solely in-frame clones and lacks some. The sample has more than 2,000,000 clones, approximately 94% seen once. The sample taken for sequencing was naive CD4+ T cells sorted from blood. Subset described: CD45RA+ positively selected. Source of these receptors: a man aged 18 to 30 in good health.

The rearrangement links TRBV7-3 to TRBJ2-3; 7 nucleotides align to TRBD1. The CDR3 sequence is 17 residues long. The V gene's germline CDR1 is SGHTA and CDR2 FQGTGA. J lost 1 base, V lost 1 base, and 8 bases had no gene match. This chain's CDR3 is CASSLNGLTGRTDTQYF. The CDR3 DNA follows: TGTGCCAGCAGCTTAAATGGGTTGACAGGGCGCACAGATACGCAGTATTTT.

This chain uses TRBV7-6 with TRBJ1-1; TRBD1 might be the D (6 bases). Deletions cut 2 bases from V and 4 bases from J, with 8 bases between. The CDR3 is 13 residues long. In germline, CDR1 is SGHVS, CDR2 FNYEAQ. The CDR3 DNA sequence: TGTGCCAGCAGCTTACAGGGGACCACTGAAGCTTTCTTT. Translated: CASSLQGTTEAFF.

The chain links TRBV25-1 to TRBJ1-1; unclear D gene. Per the germline V gene, CDR1 is MGHDK and CDR2 is SYGVNS. Trimming removed 2 bases at V and 3 bases at J, with 7 bases between. The CDR3 is made up of 13 amino acids. In DNA form, the CDR3 reads TGTGCCAGCAGTGAAGGCCGTTACACTGAAGCTTTCTTT. It specifies CASSEGRYTEAFF.

The V and J genes are TRBV7-9 and TRBJ1-5; D remains ambiguous. Trimming cost V 1 base and J 0 bases, with 7 bases left between them. The CDR3 covers 15 residues. Germline V CDR1 and CDR2: SEHNR, FQNEAQ (reference sequence). CDR3 sequence: CASSLDLPSNQPQHF. The DNA of the CDR3 is TGTGCCAGCAGCTTAGACCTCCCTAGCAATCAGCCCCAGCATTTT.

This chain joins TRBV27 and TRBJ2-7; the match to TRBD2 covers 9 bases. J was trimmed by 2 bases and V by 4 bases; bases with no gene match: 6. Per germline, CDR1 MNHEY and CDR2 SMNVEV (reference sequence). The CDR3 consists of 15 residues. The CDR3 region has the DNA TGTGCCAGCAGTTACCGACTAGCGGTACCCTACGAGCAGTACTTC. Residues: CASSYRLAVPYEQYF.

The rearrangement joins TRBV18 to TRBJ2-1; the D is unclear. From germline, CDR1 is KGHSH and CDR2 LQKENI. V was cut by 3 bases and J by 1 base, with 13 bases left in between. The CDR3 consists of 16 residues. The CDR3 DNA reads TGTGCCAGCTCACCGTTCTCCCCGGATTCCTACAATGAGCAGTTCTTC. Protein sequence: CASSPFSPDSYNEQFF. The variable domain in full, completed from reference TRBV18 and TRBJ2-1, reads NAGVMQNPRHLVRRRGQEARLRCSPMKGHSHVYWYRQLPEEGLKFMVYLQKENIIDESGMPKERFSAEFPKEGPSILRIQQVVRGDSAAYFCASSPFSPDSYNEQFFGPGTRLTVL.

The CDR3 spells CASSYMVNTEAFF. The DNA of the CDR3 is TGTGCCAGCAGTTACATGGTGAACACTGAAGCTTTCTTT. The rearrangement uses TRBV6-5 and TRBJ1-1; no reliable D call. The CDR3 covers 13 residues. Looked up from germline, CDR1 is MNHEY and CDR2 is SVGAGI. Trimming removed 2 bases at V and 0 bases at J, with 4 bases between.

This chain connects TRBV11-2 to TRBJ2-7; D not certain. CDR3 length: 14 residues. V gave up 5 bases and J gave up 0 bases, with 11 bases separating them. The V gene's germline CDR1 is SGHAT and CDR2 FQNNGV. The CDR3 sequence is CASSLTTDSYEQYF. The CDR3 DNA reads TGTGCCAGCAGCCTAACTACCGACTCCTACGAGCAGTACTTC.

The chain carries TRBV4-3 and TRBJ2-7; D call uncertain. This CDR3 region has 14 residues. The germline V gene has CDR1 LGHNA and CDR2 YSLEER. Trimming removed 4 bases at V and 0 bases at J, with 10 bases between. The CDR3 loop reads CASSPQVLSYEQYF. The CDR3 DNA reads as TGCGCCAGCAGCCCGCAGGTACTCTCCTACGAGCAGTACTTC.